The 18 T cell receptor beta chains presented below share a single source sample, sequenced in a study of identical twins. In TCRdb, the 5' RACE reads were re-called with MiXCR into one record per CDR3 protein. The sample has around 1.7 million distinct CDR3 sequences, around a third seen once. The sample comprised cord blood. The receptors stem from a newborn girl in good health.

A few counts support this clonotype. The gene calls are TRBV20-1 and TRBJ1-5; D gene unclear. V lost 0 bases and J lost 4, with 10 bases in between. CDR1 DFQATT and CDR2 SNEGSKA come from the germline V gene (reference sequence). The CDR3 is made up of 14 amino acids. CDR3 region: CSARDYGENQPQHF. CDR3 in DNA: TGCAGTGCTAGAGATTACGGAGAGAATCAGCCCCAGCATTTT.

Comments on this clonotype: One junction end disagrees with the germline gene, perhaps due to a read error. CDR3 DNA: TGTGCCAGCAGTTTTGGACGGCAAGGGACCCAGTACTTC. Translating it yields CASSFGRQGTQYF. This chain uses TRBV12-3 or TRBV12-4 with TRBJ2-7, with D unclear. The J call is uncertain, as TRBJ2-5 better fits the DNA end. This CDR3 is built from 13 residues.

This chain uses TRBV29-1 with TRBJ2-7; perhaps TRBD1 as D (6 bases). The CDR3 extends over 13 amino acids. Germline values: CDR1 SQVTM, CDR2 ANQGSEA. The ends were cut back, 5 bases at V and 2 bases at J, with 13 bases in the middle. The CDR3 loop is CSVSRGHPYEQYF. The CDR3, as DNA: TGCAGCGTTTCCCGGGGACACCCCTACGAGCAGTACTTC.

This clonotype showed up just a few times. The chain couples TRBV5-6 to TRBJ1-1, with 9 bases fitting TRBD1. J lost 0 bases, V lost 4 bases, and 10 bases had no gene match. Germline V gives CDR1 SGHDT, CDR2 YYEEEE. CDR3 length equals 17 residues. CDR3 in amino acids: CASSVLRDRVMNTEAFF. The CDR3 DNA follows: TGTGCCAGCAGCGTACTCCGGGACAGGGTCATGAACACTGAAGCTTTCTTT.

The chain uses TRBV10-3 and TRBJ2-2, with D uncertain. CDR3 length equals 16 residues. The germline V gene encodes CDR1 ENHRY and CDR2 SYGVKD. Trimming cost V 2 bases and J 1 base, with 11 bases left between them. CDR3 DNA: TGTGCCATCAGTGAGGGCCCAGTACGGAACACCGGGGAGCTGTTTTTT. Translation gives CAISEGPVRNTGELFF.

The V and J genes are TRBV27 and TRBJ1-2; D might be TRBD1 (5 bases). Germline V gene lookup returns CDR1 MNHEY and CDR2 SMNVEV (reference sequence). CDR3 length: 12 residues. Trimming removed 6 bases from V and 7 bases from J, with 12 bases in between. CDR3 sequence reads: CASRGGYCGYTF. The CDR3 coding sequence is TGTGCCAGCAGGGGGGGTTACTGTGGCTACACCTTC.

V gene TRBV28 combines with J gene TRBJ2-5, with 10 bases matching TRBD1. The V gene's germline CDR1 is MDHEN and CDR2 SYDVKM. J was trimmed by 4 bases and V by 5 bases; bases with no gene match: 13. The CDR3 totals 17 residues. The CDR3 here is CASSLGKDRGTVETQYF. In DNA, the CDR3 is TGTGCCAGCAGTCTTGGCAAGGACAGGGGGACGGTAGAGACCCAGTACTTC.

This chain uses TRBV7-8 with TRBJ2-5, with unresolved D. The germline CDR1 and CDR2 sequences are SGHVS and FQNEAQ. The ends were cut back, 1 base at V and 3 bases at J, with 6 bases in the middle. The CDR3 contains 13 residues. As DNA, the CDR3 is TGTGCCAGCAGCTTAGGAAAGGAAGAGACCCAGTACTTC. Amino acids: CASSLGKEETQYF.

The rearrangement uses TRBV24-1 and TRBJ1-1; D remains unclear. Germline lookup yields CDR1 KGHDR and CDR2 SFDVKD. The CDR3 covers 12 residues. V dropped 7 bases and J dropped 1 base, with 6 bases sitting between them. The CDR3 bases are TGTGCCACCAGCGGGGAGAACACTGAAGCTTTCTTT. This translates into CATSGENTEAFF.

This clonotype was observed a handful of times. This chain's CDR3 is CSAREDRGANSPLHF. The DNA of the CDR3 is TGCAGTGCTAGAGAGGACAGGGGCGCGAATTCACCCCTCCACTTT. This rearrangement joins TRBV20-1 to TRBJ1-6, with 9 bases aligning to TRBD1. This CDR3 is 15 amino acids long. After removal of 0 bases from V and 7 bases from J, the junction contained 4 bases not matched to a gene. The germline CDR1 and CDR2 sequences are DFQATT and SNEGSKA (reference sequence).

J is TRBJ2-7 and V is TRBV7-9, with a tentative D call TRBD1 (5 bases). Trimming took off 1 base at V and 3 bases at J, with 13 bases between the two ends. Germline loops: CDR1 SEHNR, CDR2 FQNEAQ (reference sequence). The CDR3 has 15 residues. CDR3 in DNA: TGTGCCAGCAGCTTAGAACCAGGGCAGTTCTACGAGCAGTACTTC. As protein: CASSLEPGQFYEQYF. The entire variable domain, with the rest obtained from reference TRBV7-9 and TRBJ2-7, is as follows: DTGVSQNPRHKITKRGQNVTFRCDPISEHNRLYWYRQTLGQGPEFLTYFQNEAQLEKSRLLSDRFSAERPKGSFSTLEIQRTEQGDSAMYLCASSLEPGQFYEQYFGPGTRLTVT.

The chain combines TRBV11-2 with TRBJ1-5; 8 bases are a match to TRBD1. The CDR3 covers 15 residues. The germline CDR1 and CDR2 sequences are SGHAT and FQNNGV. The ends lost 4 bases at V and 4 bases at J; junction bases unmatched: 6. Here the CDR3 DNA reads TGTGCCAGCAGCTCCTCAGGGGGCCCTAATCAGCCCCAGCATTTT. Protein sequence: CASSSSGGPNQPQHF.

V is TRBV20-1 and J is TRBJ1-1, with no clear D. Germline CDR1 is DFQATT and CDR2 is SNEGSKA (reference sequence). Trimming shortened V by 2 bases and J by 1 base, and 11 bases separated the two germline ends. CDR3 length: 14 residues. The chain's CDR3 is CSARKAGRNTEAFF. CDR3 in DNA: TGCAGTGCTAGAAAGGCGGGCAGGAACACTGAAGCTTTCTTT.

The CDR3 DNA is TGTGCCAGCAGTTATTCCAGACTAGCGGGAGGCAATGAGCAGTTCTTC. This translates into CASSYSRLAGGNEQFF. The V and J genes are TRBV7-2 and TRBJ2-1; 13 bases agree with TRBD2. CDR1 is SGHTA, CDR2 FQGNSA, per germline. The CDR3 totals 16 residues. V shed 6 bases and J 6 bases; nucleotides not matched to a gene: 8.

This rearrangement joins TRBV20-1 to TRBJ2-3; maybe TRBD2 (6 bases). Trimming took 5 bases from V and 5 from J, leaving 14 bases between them. The CDR3 length is 13 residues. Germline V CDR1 and CDR2: DFQATT, SNEGSKA (reference sequence). The CDR3: CSAPTGRGDTQYF. CDR3 DNA sequence: TGCAGTGCTCCGACTGGGCGGGGAGATACGCAGTATTTT.

The chain couples TRBV3-1 to TRBJ1-2; D call uncertain. This CDR3 has 13 residues. In germline, CDR1 is LGHDT, CDR2 YNNKEL (reference sequence). Trimming took off 3 bases at V and 4 bases at J, with 9 bases between the two ends. CDR3 in DNA: TGTGCCAGCAGCCAGGAAAACCCCTATGGCTACACCTTC. Its protein is CASSQENPYGYTF.

The chain joins TRBV4-2 to TRBJ2-1, with 13 bases that match TRBD2. V was clipped by 1 base and J by 9 bases; unmatched bases: 12. CDR1 LGHNA and CDR2 YNFKEQ come from the germline V gene. The CDR3 consists of 18 residues. This CDR3 is CASSQGPQGTSGKVEQFF. For the CDR3, the DNA is TGTGCCAGCAGCCAAGGTCCCCAAGGGACTAGCGGGAAGGTTGAGCAGTTCTTC.

This clonotype was counted a few times. This likely traces to a read error, being one base from a far larger clone. The CDR3 protein is CASSWDSYEQFF. The CDR3 bases are TGCGCCAGCAGCTGGGACTCCTACGAGCAGTTCTTC. The rearrangement joins TRBV5-1 to TRBJ2-1; a possible D gene is TRBD2 (6 bases). The CDR3 has 12 amino acids. Germline CDR1 is SGHRS and CDR2 is YFSETQ. Trimming shortened V by 3 bases and J by 10 bases, and 11 bases separated the two germline ends. The whole variable domain, filled in from reference TRBV5-1 and TRBJ2-1, reads KAGVTQTPRYLIKTRGQQVTLSCSPISGHRSVSWYQQTPGQGLQFLFEYFSETQRNKGNFPGRFSGRQFSNSRSEMNVSTLELGDSALYLCASSWDSYEQFFGPGTRLTVL.